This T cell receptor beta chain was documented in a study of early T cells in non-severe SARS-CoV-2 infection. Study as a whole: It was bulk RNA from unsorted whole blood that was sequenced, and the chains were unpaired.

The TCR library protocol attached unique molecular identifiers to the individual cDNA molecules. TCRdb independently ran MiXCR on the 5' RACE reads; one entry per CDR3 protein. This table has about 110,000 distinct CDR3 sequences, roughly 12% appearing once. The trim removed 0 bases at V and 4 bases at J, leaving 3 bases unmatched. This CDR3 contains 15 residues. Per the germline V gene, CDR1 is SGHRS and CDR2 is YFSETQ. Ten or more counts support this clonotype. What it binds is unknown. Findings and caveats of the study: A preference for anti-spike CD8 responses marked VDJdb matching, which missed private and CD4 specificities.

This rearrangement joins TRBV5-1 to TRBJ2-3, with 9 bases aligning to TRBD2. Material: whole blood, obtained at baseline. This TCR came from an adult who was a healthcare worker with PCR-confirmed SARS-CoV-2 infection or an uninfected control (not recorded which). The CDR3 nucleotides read TGCGCCAGCAGCTTGGTGGGGACTAGCCCAGATACGCAGTATTTT. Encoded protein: CASSLVGTSPDTQYF.